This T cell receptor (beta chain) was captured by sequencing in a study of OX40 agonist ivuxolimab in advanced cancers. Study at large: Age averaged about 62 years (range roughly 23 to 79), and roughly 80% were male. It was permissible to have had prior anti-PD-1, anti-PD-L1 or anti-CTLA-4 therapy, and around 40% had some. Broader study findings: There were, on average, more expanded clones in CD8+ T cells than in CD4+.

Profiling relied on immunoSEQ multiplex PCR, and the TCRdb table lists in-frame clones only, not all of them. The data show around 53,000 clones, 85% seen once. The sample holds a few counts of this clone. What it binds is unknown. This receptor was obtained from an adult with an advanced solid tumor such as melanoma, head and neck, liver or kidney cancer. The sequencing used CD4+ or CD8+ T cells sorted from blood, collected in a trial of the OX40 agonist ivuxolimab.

The CDR3 protein is CASSADWMNTEAFF. The CDR3 DNA follows: TGTGCCAGCAGCGCGGACTGGATGAACACTGAAGCTTTCTTT. This sequence joins TRBV5-5 and TRBJ1-1; unclear D gene. The CDR3 covers 14 residues. CDR1 and CDR2 from the germline V gene are SGHKS and YYEKEE (reference sequence). V was cut by 4 bases and J by 0 bases, with 10 bases left in between.